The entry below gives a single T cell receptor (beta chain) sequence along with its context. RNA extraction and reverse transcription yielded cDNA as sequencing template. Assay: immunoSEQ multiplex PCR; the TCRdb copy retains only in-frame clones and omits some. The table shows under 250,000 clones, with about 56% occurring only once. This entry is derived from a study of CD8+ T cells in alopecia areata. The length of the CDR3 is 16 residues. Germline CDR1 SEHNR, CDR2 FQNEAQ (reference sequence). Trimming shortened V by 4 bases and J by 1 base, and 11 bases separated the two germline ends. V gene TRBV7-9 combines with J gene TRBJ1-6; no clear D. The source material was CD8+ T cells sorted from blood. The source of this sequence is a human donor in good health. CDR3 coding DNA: TGTGCCAGCAGCTCCGAGACGGGTTCCTATAATTCACCCCTCCACTTT. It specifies CASSSETGSYNSPLHF. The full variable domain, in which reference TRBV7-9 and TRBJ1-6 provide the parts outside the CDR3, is DTGVSQNPRHKITKRGQNVTFRCDPISEHNRLYWYRQTLGQGPEFLTYFQNEAQLEKSRLLSDRFSAERPKGSFSTLEIQRTEQGDSAMYLCASSSETGSYNSPLHFGNGTRLTVT.